A single sample gave rise to the 28 T cell receptor beta chains below, sequenced in a study of patients with pleural tuberculosis. One entry per CDR3 protein results from TCRdb running MiXCR on the reads. Altogether approximately 53,000 distinct CDR3 sequences are present, under 8.5% being singletons, with the ten largest covering 15% to 20%. All receptors come from a human donor with pleural tuberculosis.

This clonotype was seen at least ten times. V and J are TRBV13 and TRBJ2-3, with TRBD1 matching over 9 bases. The CDR3 has 17 residues. CDR1 and CDR2 (germline): PRHDT, FYEKMQ (reference sequence). After removal of 5 bases from V and 0 bases from J, the junction contained 9 bases not matched to a gene. The CDR3 reads CASSGSFGQGSTDTQYF. The CDR3 bases are TGTGCCAGCAGCGGTAGCTTCGGACAGGGGAGCACAGATACGCAGTATTTT.

This clonotype was detected ten times or more. The J gene is TRBJ2-3, the V gene TRBV10-3, with 12 bases that match TRBD2. Germline V lookup: CDR1 ENHRY, CDR2 SYGVKD. CDR3 size: 14 residues. Trimming cost V 4 bases and J 6 bases; bases outside gene matches: 2. The CDR3 DNA follows: TGTGCCATCAGTGCGACTAGCGGGAGTGATACGCAGTATTTT. Translated, it gives CAISATSGSDTQYF.

In its sample, this clonotype was seen many times. CDR3 loop: CASSQDLNANQPQHF. The CDR3 DNA sequence: TGTGCCAGCAGCCAAGATCTTAACGCCAATCAGCCCCAGCATTTT. The V gene is TRBV3-1, the J gene TRBJ1-5; D remains ambiguous. The CDR3 has 15 amino acids. V gave up 0 bases and J gave up 3 bases, with 9 bases separating them. Germline V gene lookup returns CDR1 LGHDT and CDR2 YNNKEL (reference sequence).

This clonotype came up many times. The rearrangement links TRBV12-3 or TRBV12-4 to TRBJ2-3; perhaps D is TRBD1 or TRBD2 (5 bases each). The CDR3 length is 15 residues. V lost 5 bases and J lost 0, with 12 bases in between. The CDR3 DNA is TGTGCCAGCAGTCGGGGCGGTTACAGCACAGATACGCAGTATTTT. Protein sequence: CASSRGGYSTDTQYF.

The chain recombines TRBV4-1 with TRBJ2-5; a possible D gene is TRBD2 (5 bases). The ends were cut back, 5 bases at V and 5 bases at J, with 12 bases in the middle. CDR1 and CDR2 from the germline V gene are MGHRA and YSYEKL. The CDR3 has 13 residues. CDR3 loop: CASSITGWETQYF. The CDR3 DNA reads as TGCGCCAGCAGCATTACGGGGTGGGAGACCCAGTACTTC.

This clonotype has a handful of counts. The chain has TRBV12-3 or TRBV12-4 and TRBJ2-7; D not certain. The V end lost 4 bases, the J end lost 7 bases, and 8 bases lay between the germline ends. The CDR3 consists of 11 residues. For the CDR3, the DNA is TGTGCCAGCAGTTCGAGTCTTGAGCAGTACTTC. Translating it yields CASSSSLEQYF.

This clonotype was counted many times. V gene TRBV5-1 combines with J gene TRBJ2-5; the D is unclear. The germline gives CDR1 SGHRS, CDR2 YFSETQ. This CDR3 has 14 residues. V lost 2 bases to trimming and J lost 1 base, with 9 bases between them. The CDR3 region is CASSFLFLQETQYF. CDR3 bases: TGCGCCAGCAGCTTCCTATTCCTCCAAGAGACCCAGTACTTC. The variable domain in full, completed from reference TRBV5-1 and TRBJ2-5, reads KAGVTQTPRYLIKTRGQQVTLSCSPISGHRSVSWYQQTPGQGLQFLFEYFSETQRNKGNFPGRFSGRQFSNSRSEMNVSTLELGDSALYLCASSFLFLQETQYFGPGTRLLVL.

This clonotype was recorded many times. The rearrangement uses TRBV11-2 and TRBJ2-3; 7 bases agree with TRBD2. The CDR3 contains 14 residues. J gave up 3 bases and V 5 bases, and 5 bases lay outside the gene matches. In germline, CDR1 is SGHAT, CDR2 FQNNGV. The DNA of the CDR3 is TGTGCCAGCAGCGGCGGGAGTCAGACAGATACGCAGTATTTT. Protein product: CASSGGSQTDTQYF.

This clonotype appeared many times. This rearrangement joins TRBV4-2 to TRBJ1-1; 10 bases match TRBD1. The CDR3 spans 14 residues. Trimming at V came to 4 bases and at J to 7 bases, leaving 6 bases not matched to a gene. Germline loops: CDR1 LGHNA, CDR2 YNFKEQ. The CDR3 protein is CASSRDRGPGEAFF. The CDR3 DNA is TGTGCCAGCAGCCGGGACAGGGGTCCCGGTGAAGCTTTCTTT.

The sample holds many counts of this clonotype. The V gene is TRBV6-2 or TRBV6-3, the J gene TRBJ2-5; TRBD1 is a possible D gene (6 bases). Germline V CDR1 and CDR2: MNHEY, SVGEGT. Trimming removed 7 bases from V and 5 bases from J, with 14 bases in between. CDR3 length: 13 amino acids. The CDR3 DNA is TGTGCCAGCAATACTAGGGACACGGAGACCCAGTACTTC. Translating gives CASNTRDTETQYF.

This clonotype was seen ten or more times. This chain links TRBV27 with TRBJ2-1; 8 nucleotides match TRBD2. V lost 5 bases to trimming and J lost 8 bases; unmatched junction nucleotides: 5. This CDR3 comprises 13 residues. Germline V lookup: CDR1 MNHEY, CDR2 SMNVEV (reference sequence). The CDR3 loop is CASSPGLADEQFF. The CDR3 DNA follows: TGTGCCAGCAGTCCCGGACTAGCTGATGAGCAGTTCTTC.

The chain links TRBV29-1 to TRBJ2-7, with D perhaps TRBD1 (6 bases). V lost 7 bases, J lost 2 bases, and 12 bases lay in between. Per the germline V gene, CDR1 is SQVTM and CDR2 is ANQGSEA. The CDR3 sequence is 12 residues long. The CDR3 sequence: CSAQTGPYEQYF. The CDR3, as DNA: TGCAGCGCCCAGACAGGTCCCTACGAGCAGTACTTC.

This clonotype was counted at least ten times. V usage is TRBV5-4 and J usage is TRBJ1-5, with D unclear. Germline V CDR1 and CDR2: SGHNT, YYREEE (reference sequence). V lost 1 base to trimming and J lost 4 bases, with 9 bases between them. The CDR3 is 14 residues long. CDR3 bases: TGTGCCAGCAGCTTGATTGTTGGAAATCAGCCCCAGCATTTT. Protein: CASSLIVGNQPQHF. The full variable domain, in which reference TRBV5-4 and TRBJ1-5 provide the parts outside the CDR3, is ETGVTQSPTHLIKTRGQQVTLRCSSQSGHNTVSWYQQALGQGPQFIFQYYREEENGRGNFPPRFSGLQFPNYSSELNVNALELDDSALYLCASSLIVGNQPQHFGDGTRLSIL.

This clonotype was found many times. The chain combines TRBV11-2 with TRBJ2-5; 7 bases are shared with TRBD2. J was trimmed by 4 bases and V by 3 bases; bases with no gene match: 5. The V gene's germline CDR1 is SGHAT and CDR2 FQNNGV. CDR3 size: 14 residues. The CDR3 is CASSFITGGETQYF. CDR3 nucleotides: TGTGCCAGCAGCTTTATTACGGGAGGAGAGACCCAGTACTTC.

A single count supports this clonotype. With a much larger clone just one base away, this may be a read error. This CDR3 fails to terminate in the conserved phenylalanine or tryptophan, so it likely reflects a read error. The chain couples TRBV16 to TRBJ1-4; TRBD1 agrees at 7 bases. This CDR3 is built from 16 residues. After removal of 2 bases from V and 4 bases from J, the junction contained 7 bases not matched to a gene. CDR1 is KGHSY, CDR2 FQNENV, per germline. CDR3: CASSQTRTGGNEKLFS. CDR3 nucleotides: TGTGCCAGCAGCCAAACGAGGACAGGAGGTAATGAAAAACTGTTTTCT.

This clonotype occurred many times. The chain combines TRBV6-1 with TRBJ2-5; D is unresolved. Trimming cost V 5 bases and J 3 bases, with 13 bases left between them. Per germline, CDR1 MNHNS and CDR2 SASEGT. This CDR3 has 14 amino acids. CDR3 sequence (DNA): TGTGCCAGCAGTCCCCGTCCTGGTAAAGAGACCCAGTACTTC. Protein product: CASSPRPGKETQYF.

This clonotype was counted at least ten times. This sequence joins TRBV20-1 and TRBJ2-1; TRBD2 matches 12 bases. Germline lookup yields CDR1 DFQATT and CDR2 SNEGSKA (reference sequence). V gave up 6 bases and J gave up 8 bases; unmatched junction bases: 11. This CDR3 is built from 15 residues. The CDR3 loop reads CSATSLAGGRDEQFF. The CDR3, as DNA: TGCAGTGCAACCTCACTAGCGGGAGGTAGGGATGAGCAGTTCTTC.

The sample holds many counts of this clonotype. One end of the junction is discordant with germline, which a read error may explain. The chain combines TRBV28 with TRBJ2-7; tentatively, D is TRBD1 (6 bases). The CDR3 is 15 amino acids. Germline CDR1 is MDHEN and CDR2 is SYDVKM. The CDR3: CASSSGTRGPYQQYF. Here the CDR3 DNA reads TGTGCCAGCAGTTCAGGGACCAGGGGACCCTACCAGCAGTACTTC.

This clonotype was recorded many times. The chain combines TRBV28 with TRBJ2-3; 7 nucleotides align to TRBD1. J lost 1 base, V lost 3 bases, and 10 bases had no gene match. Germline assignment: CDR1 MDHEN and CDR2 SYDVKM. The CDR3 extends over 17 amino acids. The CDR3 loop reads CASSFDLSGTGTDTQYF. DNA of the CDR3: TGTGCCAGCAGTTTCGATCTATCTGGGACAGGCACAGATACGCAGTATTTT.

This clonotype has only a few counts. This chain uses TRBV6-1 with TRBJ2-1; 8 bases agree with TRBD2. This CDR3 is 15 amino acids long. The junction had 9 bases not matched to a gene; V was cut back by 4 bases and J by 7 bases. CDR1 and CDR2 from the germline V gene are MNHNS and SASEGT. The CDR3: CASSAGTRGSNEQFF. The CDR3 region has the DNA TGTGCCAGCAGTGCCGGGACTAGAGGATCGAATGAGCAGTTCTTC.

The rearrangement links TRBV20-1 to TRBJ2-7, with 8 bases fitting TRBD2. This CDR3 is built from 14 residues. Germline V gene lookup returns CDR1 DFQATT and CDR2 SNEGSKA (reference sequence). V was pared by 3 bases and J by 2 bases, with 6 bases of the junction left unmatched. Here the CDR3 DNA reads TGCAGTGCTAGGGGTAGCGGGAAGCCCTACGAGCAGTACGTC. It encodes CSARGSGKPYEQYV.

This clonotype showed up many times. The chain combines TRBV6-1 with TRBJ1-4; 7 bases are a match to TRBD1. The CDR3 extends over 14 amino acids. With 1 base clipped from V and 7 bases from J, the junction kept 3 bases outside the gene matches. The germline gives CDR1 MNHNS, CDR2 SASEGT. The CDR3 protein is CASSEVGTAEKLFF. The CDR3 nucleotides are TGTGCCAGCAGTGAAGTGGGGACAGCTGAAAAACTGTTTTTT.

In its sample, this clonotype was seen many times. J is TRBJ2-5 and V is TRBV28; 7 bases are a match to TRBD2. The CDR3 runs to 15 residues. Unmatched junction bases numbered 5, after V lost 2 bases and J lost 2 bases. From germline, CDR1 is MDHEN and CDR2 SYDVKM. This CDR3 is CASSLPGLPQETQYF. As DNA, the CDR3 is TGTGCCAGCAGTTTACCGGGACTACCTCAAGAGACCCAGTACTTC.

The table lists this clonotype with many counts. The genes are TRBV20-1 and TRBJ2-7; 8 positions match TRBD2. The CDR3 runs 13 residues. CDR1 is DFQATT and CDR2 is SNEGSKA in the germline V gene (reference sequence). After removal of 1 base from V and 6 bases from J, the junction contained 5 bases not matched to a gene. DNA for the CDR3: TGCAGTGCTAGAGGGACTAGCTCGGTCGAGCAGTACTTC. Its protein is CSARGTSSVEQYF.

In its sample, this clonotype was seen many times. One junction end disagrees with the germline gene, perhaps due to a read error. The chain has TRBV6-4 and TRBJ2-3; perhaps TRBD2 as D (5 bases). CDR1 and CDR2 from the germline V gene are MRHNA and SNTAGT. The CDR3 has 13 residues. The CDR3 sequence: CASRDLAPDTQYF. As DNA, the CDR3 is TGTGCCAGCAGGGACTTAGCACCAGATACGCAGTATTTT.

The sample holds many counts of this clonotype. This sequence joins TRBV27 and TRBJ2-2; D gene unclear. Between the trimmed V and J ends, which lost 6 bases and 6 bases, there was a span of 5 bases. The germline CDR1 and CDR2 sequences are MNHEY and SMNVEV (reference sequence). This CDR3 region has 11 residues. The DNA of the CDR3 is TGTGCCAGCAGGCTCTCCGGGGAGCTGTTTTTT. Its protein is CASRLSGELFF.

This clonotype was observed many times. The chain carries TRBV3-1 and TRBJ2-3; a weak D match, TRBD1 (5 bases). V was shortened by 0 bases and J by 10 bases, with 5 bases between the two germline ends. The germline CDR1 and CDR2 sequences are LGHDT and YNNKEL (reference sequence). The CDR3 is made up of 11 amino acids. This chain's CDR3 is CASSQEGPQYF. CDR3 nucleotides: TGTGCCAGCAGCCAAGAGGGGCCGCAGTATTTT.

This clonotype was observed at least ten times. V gene TRBV15 combines with J gene TRBJ1-3; the D is unclear. CDR1 and CDR2 (germline): LNHNV, YYDKDF (reference sequence). The CDR3 runs 16 residues. Trimming took 0 bases from V and 0 from J, leaving 9 bases between them. CDR3 DNA sequence: TGTGCCACCAGCAGAGACCCTTTGAGCTCTGGAAACACCATATATTTT. It yields the protein CATSRDPLSSGNTIYF. Filled out from reference TRBV15 and TRBJ1-3, the complete variable domain reads DAMVIQNPRYQVTQFGKPVTLSCSQTLNHNVMYWYQQKSSQAPKLLFHYYDKDFNNEADTPDNFQSRRPNTSFCFLDIRSPGLGDTAMYLCATSRDPLSSGNTIYFGEGSWLTVV.